The 18 T cell receptor beta chains listed next were all sequenced from one sample in a study of glioma-infiltrating T cells. Using RNA template, CDR3s of TCR alpha and beta were amplified with iRepertoire arm-PCR. TCRdb redid the calling of the multiplex PCR reads with MiXCR, one entry per CDR3 protein. The sample lists approximately 120,000 distinct CDR3 sequences; around 25% were seen once. Source material: glioma tissue, nonneoplastic brain tissue, or PBMCs (not recorded which). The source of these receptors is a human donor with low-grade glioma or glioblastoma, undergoing nonglioma brain surgery, or in good health (not recorded which).

This clonotype was counted ten times or more. This rearrangement joins TRBV7-2 to TRBJ2-5; D ambiguous. Trimming pared 5 bases from V and 5 bases from J, leaving 9 bases between. CDR1 and CDR2 from the germline V gene are SGHTA and FQGNSA. The CDR3 covers 12 residues. CDR3 nucleotides: TGTGCCAGCAGCAAGGGAACCGAGACCCAGTACTTC. This sequence encodes CASSKGTETQYF. Filled out from reference TRBV7-2 and TRBJ2-5, the complete variable domain reads GAGVSQSPSNKVTEKGKDVELRCDPISGHTALYWYRQSLGQGLEFLIYFQGNSAPDKSGLPSDRFSAERTGGSVSTLTIQRTQQEDSAVYLCASSKGTETQYFGPGTRLLVL.

The V call is TRBV9, the J call TRBJ2-1; D perhaps matches TRBD2 (5 bases). V lost 0 bases, J lost 4 bases, and 14 bases lay in between. Germline V gene data show CDR1 as SGDLS and CDR2 as YYNGEE. CDR3 length: 16 amino acids. DNA of the CDR3: TGTGCCAGCAGCGTAGCATTTCGTTCGGGGTACAATGAGCAGTTCTTC. It translates to CASSVAFRSGYNEQFF.

This clonotype was counted ten times or more. V and J are TRBV3-1 and TRBJ2-3; D gene ambiguous. The germline V and J ends were trimmed by 1 base and 4 bases, with 6 bases remaining between them. The CDR3 spans 13 residues. CDR1 is LGHDT, CDR2 YNNKEL, per germline (reference sequence). This CDR3 reads CASSQVSADTQYF. CDR3 coding DNA: TGTGCCAGCAGCCAAGTTTCGGCAGATACGCAGTATTTT.

V is TRBV5-4 and J is TRBJ1-1; D perhaps matches TRBD1 (5 bases). This CDR3 has 15 residues. Per germline, CDR1 SGHNT and CDR2 YYREEE (reference sequence). The V end was cut by 4 bases, the J end by 2 bases, with 15 bases between. The CDR3 protein is CASSNRQWINTEAFF. In DNA, the CDR3 is TGTGCCAGCAGCAATCGACAGTGGATTAACACTGAAGCTTTCTTT.

This clonotype was observed at least ten times. The chain combines TRBV6-1 with TRBJ2-5; TRBD1 matches 8 bases. CDR1 is MNHNS and CDR2 is SASEGT in the germline V gene. The CDR3 runs to 13 residues. J was trimmed by 1 base and V by 7 bases; bases with no gene match: 2. This CDR3 reads CASIQGAQETQYF. The CDR3 DNA reads as TGTGCCAGCATCCAGGGGGCCCAAGAGACCCAGTACTTC.

This clonotype occurred a few times. This clone may be a read error of a much larger clone one base away. This chain connects TRBV24-1 to TRBJ2-1; TRBD2 matches 8 bases. V shed 3 bases and J 8 bases; nucleotides not matched to a gene: 8. From germline, CDR1 is KGHDR and CDR2 SFDVKD. The CDR3 runs 15 residues. This CDR3 reads CATSDPREASYEQFF. The CDR3 nucleotides are TGTGCCACCAGTGATCCGCGGGAGGCCTCCTATGAGCAGTTCTTC.

The genes are TRBV7-3 and TRBJ2-6, with D tentatively TRBD2 (5 bases). V gave up 4 bases and J gave up 0 bases, with 13 bases separating them. This CDR3 region has 17 residues. Germline assignment: CDR1 SGHTA and CDR2 FQGTGA. CDR3 sequence reads: CASSYEGIPSGANVLTF. The CDR3 nucleotides read TGTGCCAGCAGCTATGAGGGTATCCCCTCTGGGGCCAACGTCCTGACTTTC.

This clonotype showed up many times. The chain combines TRBV5-1 with TRBJ2-1; D might be TRBD2 (5 bases). The length of the CDR3 is 14 residues. Trimming pared 0 bases from V and 9 bases from J, leaving 13 bases between. Looked up from germline, CDR1 is SGHRS and CDR2 is YFSETQ. The CDR3 DNA follows: TGCGCCAGCAGCTTGGCCACAATCGGACTTGAGCAGTTCTTC. It specifies CASSLATIGLEQFF.

This clonotype appeared many times. The chain combines TRBV7-2 with TRBJ1-3, with D tentatively TRBD1 (5 bases). The CDR3 runs 18 residues. V was cut by 1 base and J by 0 bases, with 16 bases left in between. CDR1 is SGHTA and CDR2 is FQGNSA in the germline V gene. Written as DNA, the CDR3 is TGTGCCAGCAGCTTAGGACAAAGGGGACCGGCCTCTGGAAACACCATATATTTT. This translates into CASSLGQRGPASGNTIYF.

This clonotype has at least ten counts. The chain carries TRBV20-1 and TRBJ2-3; D not resolved. Trimming shortened V by 5 bases and J by 2 bases, and 5 bases separated the two germline ends. Germline V lookup: CDR1 DFQATT, CDR2 SNEGSKA (reference sequence). The CDR3 is 11 residues long. The CDR3 coding sequence is TGCAGTGCTTCCCCCACAGATACGCAGTATTTT. This translates into CSASPTDTQYF.

This clonotype appeared many times. V and J are TRBV29-1 and TRBJ1-4; 7 nucleotides align to TRBD1. J was trimmed by 6 bases and V by 7 bases; bases with no gene match: 5. The CDR3 spans 12 residues. Germline V gives CDR1 SQVTM, CDR2 ANQGSEA. In DNA form, the CDR3 reads TGCAGCGGACAGGGATCGGATGAAAAACTGTTTTTT. Its translation: CSGQGSDEKLFF.

The chain combines TRBV14 with TRBJ2-1, with TRBD1 matching 7 bases. V lost 4 bases and J lost 0; bases outside the gene matches: 6. The CDR3 loop spans 16 amino acids. CDR1 SGHDN and CDR2 FVKESK come from the germline V gene. CDR3 nucleotides: TGTGCCAGCAGCCCCCCGACAGGGAGCTCCTACAATGAGCAGTTCTTC. Translation gives CASSPPTGSSYNEQFF.

In regard to this clonotype: The CDR3 carries no conserved terminal phenylalanine or tryptophan, so it likely arises from a read error. The chain links TRBV9 to TRBJ2-1, with 14 bases lining up with TRBD2. The germline gives CDR1 SGDLS, CDR2 YYNGEE. The V segment lost 3 bases and the J segment 4 bases; nucleotides outside the gene matches: 6. There are 17 residues in the CDR3. The CDR3 region has the DNA TGTGCCAGCAGCGAGTCCGGGACTAGCGGGGGTTACAATGAGCAGTTCCTC. This encodes CASSESGTSGGYNEQFL.

The chain joins TRBV27 to TRBJ2-7; TRBD2 is a possible D gene (6 bases). V was clipped by 4 bases and J by 0 bases, with 16 bases between them. CDR1 is MNHEY, CDR2 SMNVEV, per germline (reference sequence). The CDR3 consists of 16 residues. Written as DNA, the CDR3 is TGTGCCAGCAGTTCGCGACTAGTCCCGGGCTCCTACGAGCAGTACTTC. This sequence encodes CASSSRLVPGSYEQYF.

Concerning this clonotype: The junction and the germline gene differ at one end; a read error may be behind it. The chain joins TRBV6-2 or TRBV6-3 to TRBJ1-1; D perhaps matches TRBD1 (5 bases). The length of the CDR3 is 12 residues. Germline CDR1 is MNHEY and CDR2 is SVGEGT. CDR3 region: CTSSYQGVEAFF. CDR3 sequence (DNA): TGTACCAGTAGTTACCAGGGAGTCGAAGCTTTCTTT.

This clonotype was recorded at least ten times. The rearrangement links TRBV12-3 or TRBV12-4 to TRBJ2-3, with D maybe TRBD1 (6 bases). This CDR3 is 16 amino acids long. V was cut by 5 bases and J by 2 bases, with 17 bases left in between. CDR3 nucleotides: TGTGCCAGCAGTCCCCTAGCACAGGGATCCACAGATACGCAGTATTTT. This sequence encodes CASSPLAQGSTDTQYF.

In the case of this clonotype: This may be a read error, as it is one base from a much larger clone. This rearrangement joins TRBV19 to TRBJ1-2; maybe TRBD1 (6 bases). The CDR3 is 12 amino acids. Per the germline V gene, CDR1 is LNHDA and CDR2 is SQIVND (reference sequence). Trimming took off 4 bases at V and 8 bases at J, with 11 bases between the two ends. CDR3: CASSTDRMGYTF. Written as DNA, the CDR3 is TGTGCCAGTAGTACAGACAGGATGGGCTACACCTTC.

The chain is built from TRBV4-2 and TRBJ2-1, with TRBD2 matching over 13 bases. The germline V gene has CDR1 LGHNA and CDR2 YNFKEQ. J gave up 13 bases and V 8 bases, and 11 bases lay outside the gene matches. The CDR3 contains 14 residues. The CDR3 sequence is CASGTSGAAVDQFF. CDR3 bases: TGTGCCAGCGGGACTAGCGGGGCGGCTGTTGACCAGTTCTTC.